The entry below describes one T cell receptor (beta chain). Its specificity is not known. The sample belongs to a study of vaccination and CD4 T cells after COVID-19. Study summary: Convalescent participants consisted of six males and four females, two being Hispanic. Post-vaccine sampling followed dose two by a median about 70 days (range 14 to 241).

The treatment: approximately 10-day PBMC culture with coronavirus spike peptide pools or control peptides (ViraFEST assay). Gathering of the CD4+ T cells, from the unexposed donor, took place before the COVID-19 pandemic (2011-2018). At days 3 and 7, half the medium was exchanged for fresh IL-2 medium. The V end was cut by 7 bases, the J end by 3 bases, with 18 bases between. This CDR3 spans 15 amino acids. Cultured CD4+ T cell DNA underwent sequencing with the Oncomine TCR Beta short-read assay. TCRdb re-called the PCR reads through MiXCR, storing one row per CDR3 protein. The sample shows 7,000 or so distinct CDR3 sequences, 30% to 45% of them seen only once.

Material for sequencing was CD4+ T cells from blood, cultured in vitro. This clonotype was sampled from a human donor in good health. The chain joins TRBV12-3 or TRBV12-4 to TRBJ1-2, with a weak D call TRBD1 (6 bases). DNA of the CDR3: TGTGCCAGCACCCTCGCCCTGGGGGCTTACTATGGCTACACCTTC. As protein: CASTLALGAYYGYTF.